The 19 T cell receptor beta chains given below trace back to one sample, sequenced in a study of T-cell reconstitution after alpha-beta-depleted transplantation in children. The TCRbeta library incorporated unique molecular identifiers. TCRdb re-analysed the PCR reads in MiXCR, keeping a single row per CDR3 protein. In the table there are approximately 350,000 distinct CDR3 sequences, about an eighth of which are singletons. Sequenced material: PBMCs, taken from the stem cell graft. The receptors derive from a human donor who donated a stem cell graft to a child with Fanconi anemia.

The V and J genes are TRBV3-1 and TRBJ1-2, with a weak D call TRBD1 (6 bases). The germline V gene encodes CDR1 LGHDT and CDR2 YNNKEL (reference sequence). Trimming pared 0 bases from V and 3 bases from J, leaving 14 bases between. This CDR3 contains 16 residues. CDR3 loop: CASSQDQQGKYYGYTF. In nucleotides, the CDR3 is TGTGCCAGCAGCCAAGATCAGCAGGGGAAATACTATGGCTACACCTTC.

This clonotype turned up a few times. The chain joins TRBV21-1 to TRBJ2-7; the table calls TRBD1, which could not be checked here. TRBV21-1 is flagged as a pseudogene. CDR3 length equals 14 residues. The CDR3 protein is CASSTRDRNYEQYF. CDR3 bases: TGTGCCAGCAGCACCCGGGACAGAAACTACGAGCAGTACTTC.

In this sample, this clonotype turned up a few times. V usage is TRBV3-1 and J usage is TRBJ1-1; the D is unclear. Trimming removed 2 bases at V and 6 bases at J, with 13 bases between. The CDR3 has 14 residues. Germline CDR1 reads LGHDT; CDR2 reads YNNKEL (reference sequence). The CDR3 coding sequence is TGTGCCAGCAGCCAACTCATGACTACTTCTGAAGCTTTCTTT. Its translation: CASSQLMTTSEAFF.

This chain links TRBV27 with TRBJ2-2; 13 positions agree with TRBD2. From germline, CDR1 is MNHEY and CDR2 SMNVEV (reference sequence). Trimming at V came to 6 bases and at J to 6 bases, leaving 7 bases not matched to a gene. The CDR3 runs 16 residues. The CDR3 is CASSPGLAGYAGELFF. The CDR3 region has the DNA TGTGCCAGCAGCCCGGGACTAGCGGGGTACGCCGGGGAGCTGTTTTTT.

This clonotype was counted only a few times. The chain links TRBV5-4 to TRBJ1-1; 9 nucleotides match TRBD1. From germline, CDR1 is SGHNT and CDR2 YYREEE (reference sequence). The CDR3 has 14 residues. Trimming took 4 bases from V and 1 from J; bases not matched to a gene: 2. The CDR3: CASSEGQGNTEAFF. For the CDR3, the DNA is TGTGCCAGCAGCGAGGGACAGGGGAACACTGAAGCTTTCTTT.

This clonotype was observed at least ten times. The chain combines TRBV6-6 with TRBJ1-1, with D unresolved. CDR1 and CDR2 from the germline V gene are MNHNY and SVGAGI (reference sequence). Trimming took off 8 bases at V and 1 base at J, with 11 bases between the two ends. This CDR3 is built from 13 residues. CDR3 nucleotides: TGTGCCAGCCTAGCGGCGGGGAACACTGAAGCTTTCTTT. Protein sequence: CASLAAGNTEAFF.

The V call is TRBV12-3 or TRBV12-4, the J call TRBJ2-7, with 8 bases aligning to TRBD1. CDR3 length: 14 residues. The ends lost 5 bases at V and 5 bases at J; junction bases unmatched: 8. The CDR3 loop is CASSQQGVLDEQYF. The CDR3 DNA is TGTGCCAGCAGTCAACAGGGGGTGCTGGACGAGCAGTACTTC.

The chain employs TRBV20-1 and TRBJ2-5; possibly TRBD1 or TRBD2 for D (6 bases each). Trimming shortened V by 0 bases and J by 0 bases, and 14 bases separated the two germline ends. CDR1 DFQATT and CDR2 SNEGSKA come from the germline V gene (reference sequence). CDR3 length: 16 amino acids. CDR3 sequence: CSARDVVGGDQETQYF. CDR3 sequence (DNA): TGCAGTGCTAGAGATGTTGTGGGGGGCGACCAAGAGACCCAGTACTTC.

The CDR3 loop reads CASDPRWDRGFYEQFF. The CDR3 DNA sequence: TGTGCCAGCGACCCCAGGTGGGACAGGGGGTTCTATGAGCAGTTCTTC. The rearrangement joins TRBV6-1 to TRBJ2-1; 11 bases line up with TRBD1. Germline V gene lookup returns CDR1 MNHNS and CDR2 SASEGT. The CDR3 contains 16 residues. After removal of 8 bases from V and 8 bases from J, the junction contained 14 bases not matched to a gene.

This clonotype was seen only a few times. The rearrangement links TRBV12-3 or TRBV12-4 to TRBJ1-1; TRBD1 might be the D (6 bases). The CDR3 extends over 15 amino acids. Trimming cost V 6 bases and J 1 base, with 15 bases left between them. CDR3 amino acids: CASRVRGGANTEAFF. In nucleotides, the CDR3 is TGTGCCAGCAGGGTTCGGGGGGGCGCGAACACTGAAGCTTTCTTT.

This clonotype was found many times. V gene TRBV20-1 combines with J gene TRBJ2-1; D is ambiguous. Trimming took 3 bases from V and 7 from J, leaving 16 bases between them. The CDR3 is 14 residues long. CDR1 DFQATT and CDR2 SNEGSKA come from the germline V gene (reference sequence). DNA of the CDR3: TGCAGTGCTAGTATGGCCAACCATGGGAATGAGCAGTTCTTC. This gives the protein CSASMANHGNEQFF.

The gene calls are TRBV9 and TRBJ2-3; D not certain. Trimming stripped 5 bases from V and 0 bases from J, with 7 bases between. Germline V gene sequence: CDR1 SGDLS, CDR2 YYNGEE. The CDR3 covers 13 residues. The CDR3 spells CASRGLSTDTQYF. CDR3 nucleotides: TGTGCCAGCAGAGGGTTGAGCACAGATACGCAGTATTTT.

For the CDR3, the DNA is TGTGCCAGCAGAACAACGGGACTAGTGAGCAATGAGCAGTTCTTC. It translates to CASRTTGLVSNEQFF. The gene calls are TRBV6-2 or TRBV6-3 and TRBJ2-1; 8 nucleotides line up with TRBD2. CDR3 length: 15 residues. With 6 bases clipped from V and 6 bases from J, the junction kept 10 bases outside the gene matches. Looked up from germline, CDR1 is MNHEY and CDR2 is SVGEGT.

The CDR3 region is CASSSTTGGAMAGANVLTF. The DNA of the CDR3 is TGTGCCAGCAGCTCTACGACAGGGGGCGCCATGGCTGGGGCCAACGTCCTGACTTTC. The rearrangement uses TRBV11-2 and TRBJ2-6; TRBD1 matches 10 bases. V was clipped by 4 bases and J by 2 bases; unmatched bases: 11. The CDR3 sequence is 19 residues long. The germline CDR1 and CDR2 sequences are SGHAT and FQNNGV.

This clonotype was detected a few times. J is TRBJ1-1 and V is TRBV28; D is uncertain. This CDR3 has 14 amino acids. Germline assignment: CDR1 MDHEN and CDR2 SYDVKM. V was cut by 7 bases and J by 0 bases, with 12 bases left in between. This chain's CDR3 is CASTALHMNTEAFF. The CDR3 nucleotides are TGTGCCAGCACTGCTCTCCACATGAACACTGAAGCTTTCTTT.

This clonotype has more than one count but fewer than ten. The chain couples TRBV5-1 to TRBJ2-7; 7 bases map to TRBD1. This CDR3 is built from 17 residues. The V segment lost 0 bases and the J segment 2 bases; nucleotides outside the gene matches: 11. Germline lookup yields CDR1 SGHRS and CDR2 YFSETQ. The CDR3 reads CASSLAVTGVEAYEQYF. The CDR3 nucleotides read TGCGCCAGCAGCTTGGCCGTCACAGGGGTCGAGGCCTACGAGCAGTACTTC.

This clonotype was seen only a few times. This chain uses TRBV27 with TRBJ2-2; D gene unclear. This CDR3 has 13 amino acids. The ends were cut back, 0 bases at V and 6 bases at J, with 5 bases in the middle. Germline lookup yields CDR1 MNHEY and CDR2 SMNVEV (reference sequence). The CDR3 sequence is CASSLSGPGELFF. CDR3 DNA: TGTGCCAGCAGTTTATCTGGGCCCGGGGAGCTGTTTTTT.

The chain employs TRBV5-5 and TRBJ2-2; 7 bases align to TRBD1. The length of the CDR3 is 15 residues. The V gene end was trimmed by 4 bases and the J gene end by 2 bases; junction bases not matched to a gene: 5. Germline loops: CDR1 SGHKS, CDR2 YYEKEE (reference sequence). CDR3 amino acids: CASSHGTVNTGELFF. CDR3 DNA sequence: TGTGCCAGCAGCCACGGGACAGTAAACACCGGGGAGCTGTTTTTT.

The V and J genes are TRBV5-1 and TRBJ2-3; no clear D gene. The CDR3 runs 14 residues. V lost 4 bases, J lost 0 bases, and 9 bases lay in between. The germline gives CDR1 SGHRS, CDR2 YFSETQ. The CDR3 region has the DNA TGCGCCAGCAGCAATCCAGCTAGCACAGATACGCAGTATTTT. This sequence encodes CASSNPASTDTQYF.